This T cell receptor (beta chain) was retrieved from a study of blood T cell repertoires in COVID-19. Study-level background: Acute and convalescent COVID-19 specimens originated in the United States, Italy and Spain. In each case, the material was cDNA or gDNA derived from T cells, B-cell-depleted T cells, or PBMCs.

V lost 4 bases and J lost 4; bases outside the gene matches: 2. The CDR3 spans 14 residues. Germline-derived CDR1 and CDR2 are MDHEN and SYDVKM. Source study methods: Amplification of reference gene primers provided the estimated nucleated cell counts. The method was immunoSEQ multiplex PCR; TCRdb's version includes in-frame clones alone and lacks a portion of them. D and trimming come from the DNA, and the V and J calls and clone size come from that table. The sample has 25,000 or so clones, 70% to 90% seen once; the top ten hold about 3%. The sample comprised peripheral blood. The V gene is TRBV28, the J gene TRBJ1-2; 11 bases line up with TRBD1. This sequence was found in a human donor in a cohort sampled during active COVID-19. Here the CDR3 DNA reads TGTGCCAGCAGTTATGGGACAGGGGGCTATGGCTACACCTTC. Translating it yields CASSYGTGGYGYTF.